This T cell receptor (beta chain) was observed in a study of T cells after yellow fever vaccination. Study observations and caveats: Weaker, the secondary response had a peak occurring faster, on day 5 versus 15. The study noted that FACS-sorted repertoires could contain abundant clonotypes contaminating from the bulk population. After the booster, 96% of CD4 and approximately 90% of CD8 primary-response clones were re-detected.

This clonotype was counted between two and nine times. Its antigen is not known. 5'RACE template switching added a universal primer site and UMIs to TCR cDNA. MiXCR, run by TCRdb on the 5' RACE reads, gives a single entry per CDR3 protein. This sample carries around 320,000 distinct CDR3 sequences, around 10% of them seen once, and the ten largest clones take about 3%. The CDR3 is 14 residues long. Germline V CDR1 and CDR2: DFQATT, SNEGSKA (reference sequence). V lost 0 bases and J 2 bases, leaving 10 bases between the germline ends. This TCR derives from a man aged 18 to 29 who received the YFV17D yellow fever vaccine. The chain has TRBV20-1 and TRBJ1-1; D call uncertain. Sequencing used CD4+ T cells sorted from PBMCs, obtained 45 days after the yellow fever booster vaccination. This CDR3 is CSARDPRLNTEAFF. DNA for the CDR3: TGCAGTGCTAGAGATCCCAGGCTTAACACTGAAGCTTTCTTT.